The T cell receptor beta chain under discussion was sequenced for a study of siplizumab effects on memory and regulatory T cells. Study results and caveats: With siplizumab, Treg-derived clones averaged roughly 70% of mappable alloreactive CD4+ clones, versus approximately 29% in controls. Naive T cells seemed more diverse than memory cells; they also seemed major alloresponse contributors.

The CDR3 is 17 amino acids. With 0 bases clipped from V and 1 base from J, the junction kept 4 bases outside the gene matches. The germline CDR1 and CDR2 sequences are MGHRA and YSYEKL. Worth noting for this clone: The antigen is undetermined.

TCRdb keeps only in-frame clones here, not all; method: immunoSEQ multiplex PCR. In the table there are 90,000 to 120,000 clones, over 90% of which are singletons. This clonotype was sampled from a human donor in good health. The sequencing input was Tregs sorted from blood. This chain uses TRBV4-1 with TRBJ2-5; 11 positions match TRBD2. CDR3 sequence (DNA): TGCGCCAGCAGCCAAGATTGGGGGACTAGCGGCCAAGAGACCCAGTACTTC. Translated: CASSQDWGTSGQETQYF.